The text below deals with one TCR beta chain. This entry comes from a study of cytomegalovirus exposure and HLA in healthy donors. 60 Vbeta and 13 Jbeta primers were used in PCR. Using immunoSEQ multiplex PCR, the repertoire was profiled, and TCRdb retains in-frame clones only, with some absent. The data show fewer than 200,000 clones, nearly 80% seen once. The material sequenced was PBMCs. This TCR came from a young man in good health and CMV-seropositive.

The CDR3 loop is CASVQGYSPLHF. CDR3 DNA: TGTGCCAGCGTACAGGGTTATTCACCCCTCCACTTT. The chain couples TRBV6-6 to TRBJ1-6; D might be TRBD1 (6 bases). V was pared by 8 bases and J by 8 bases, with 10 bases between. Germline-derived CDR1 and CDR2 are MNHNY and SVGAGI (reference sequence). The CDR3 loop spans 12 amino acids.